Listed below are T cell receptor beta chains from one sample, sequenced in a study of post-analysis software for immune sequencing data. MiXCR, applied by TCRdb to the PCR reads, yields one record per CDR3 protein. The table records 740,000 or so distinct CDR3 sequences, about 53% of them present only once. Sequenced: blood. The receptors were sampled from a girl under 18 with multiple sclerosis. Each CDR3 is given with its conserved first and last residue. A D gene is named only where the DNA matches it firmly. Expanded clones get a size class; other rows say once, few or many, or leave the size out.

D gene: -
V gene: TRBV20-1
CDR3 length: 14
clone size: -
J gene: TRBJ2-5
CDR3 protein: CSAPGGGVQETQYF
CDR3 DNA: TGCAGTGCTCCCGGAGGGGGGGTTCAAGAGACCCAGTACTTC

D gene: TRBD1
V gene: TRBV29-1
CDR3 length: 16
clone size: few
J gene: TRBJ2-5
CDR3 protein: CSVGPRQGRKRETQYF
CDR3 DNA: TGCAGCGTTGGGCCGCGACAGGGGCGAAAAAGGGAGACCCAGTACTTC

D gene: TRBD1
V gene: TRBV6-5
CDR3 length: 16
clone size: -
J gene: TRBJ1-2
CDR3 protein: CASSHIQGTSNYGYTF
CDR3 DNA: TGTGCCAGCAGTCACATACAGGGGACCTCTAACTATGGCTACACCTTC

D gene: -
V gene: TRBV20-1
CDR3 length: 13
clone size: few
J gene: TRBJ2-7
CDR3 protein: CSARLSGRYEQYF
CDR3 DNA: TGCAGTGCTAGACTCTCAGGGAGGTACGAGCAGTACTTC

D gene: -
V gene: TRBV20-1
CDR3 length: 13
clone size: -
J gene: TRBJ2-3
CDR3 protein: CSASSGYSDTQYF
CDR3 DNA: TGCAGTGCTAGCTCAGGGTACTCAGATACGCAGTATTTT

D gene: TRBD2
V gene: TRBV20-1
CDR3 length: 15
clone size: -
J gene: TRBJ2-7
CDR3 protein: CSAIPGASGGYEQYF
CDR3 DNA: TGCAGTGCAATCCCGGGGGCTAGCGGGGGCTACGAGCAGTACTTC

D gene: -
V gene: TRBV5-1
CDR3 length: 15
clone size: -
J gene: TRBJ1-5
CDR3 protein: CASSVGPLGNQPQHF
CDR3 DNA: TGCGCCAGCAGCGTGGGACCGTTGGGCAATCAGCCCCAGCATTTT

D gene: TRBD2
V gene: TRBV7-2
CDR3 length: 18
clone size: -
J gene: TRBJ2-1
CDR3 protein: CASSFGLLAGPVYNEQFF
CDR3 DNA: TGTGCCAGCAGCTTCGGCTTACTAGCGGGGCCCGTATACAATGAGCAGTTCTTC

D gene: TRBD1
V gene: TRBV5-1
CDR3 length: 13
clone size: -
J gene: TRBJ2-7
CDR3 protein: CASSFRQGAEQYF
CDR3 DNA: TGCGCCAGCAGCTTTCGACAGGGAGCCGAGCAGTACTTC

D gene: -
V gene: TRBV6-2/TRBV6-3
CDR3 length: 16
clone size: -
J gene: TRBJ2-5
CDR3 protein: CASSPSPYMPQETQYF
CDR3 DNA: TGTGCCAGCAGTCCGAGCCCATATATGCCCCAAGAGACCCAGTACTTC

D gene: -
V gene: TRBV6-5
CDR3 length: 11
clone size: few
J gene: TRBJ2-3
CDR3 protein: CASSYGRTQYF
CDR3 DNA: TGTGCCAGCAGTTACGGTCGGACGCAGTATTTT

D gene: -
V gene: TRBV28
CDR3 length: 17
clone size: -
J gene: TRBJ2-1
CDR3 protein: CASSVTGFPPSYNEQFF
CDR3 DNA: TGTGCCAGCAGTGTTACAGGGTTCCCCCCCTCCTACAATGAGCAGTTCTTC

D gene: -
V gene: TRBV10-1
CDR3 length: 13
clone size: -
J gene: TRBJ2-3
CDR3 protein: CASSESGGGTQYF
CDR3 DNA: TGCGCCAGCAGTGAGTCAGGGGGGGGTACGCAGTATTTT

D gene: -
V gene: TRBV20-1
CDR3 length: 14
clone size: few
J gene: TRBJ2-7
CDR3 protein: CSAREGSNTYEQYF
CDR3 DNA: TGCAGTGCTAGAGAGGGAAGCAACACCTACGAGCAGTACTTC

D gene: -
V gene: TRBV29-1
CDR3 length: 15
clone size: -
J gene: TRBJ2-7
CDR3 protein: CSVNGGDRDSYEQYF
CDR3 DNA: TGCAGCGTCAACGGGGGCGACAGGGACTCCTACGAGCAGTACTTC

D gene: -
V gene: TRBV5-1
CDR3 length: 14
clone size: -
J gene: TRBJ2-1
CDR3 protein: CASGGTSSYNEQFF
CDR3 DNA: TGCGCCTCAGGGGGGACCAGCTCCTACAATGAGCAGTTCTTC

D gene: -
V gene: TRBV29-1
CDR3 length: 11
clone size: -
J gene: TRBJ1-2
CDR3 protein: CSVADGDGYTF
CDR3 DNA: TGCAGCGTTGCCGACGGGGATGGCTACACCTTC

D gene: TRBD1
V gene: TRBV27
CDR3 length: 16
clone size: -
J gene: TRBJ2-1
CDR3 protein: CASSLLGTGSYNEQFF
CDR3 DNA: TGTGCCAGCAGTTTATTGGGGACAGGGTCCTACAATGAGCAGTTCTTC

D gene: -
V gene: TRBV3-1
CDR3 length: 11
clone size: -
J gene: TRBJ2-7
CDR3 protein: CASSRAVEQYF
CDR3 DNA: TGTGCCAGCAGCCGGGCGGTCGAGCAGTACTTC

D gene: TRBD1
V gene: TRBV5-1
CDR3 length: 14
clone size: -
J gene: TRBJ1-2
CDR3 protein: CASGSGGDDYGYTF
CDR3 DNA: TGCGCCAGCGGTTCAGGGGGCGACGACTATGGCTACACCTTC

D gene: -
V gene: TRBV7-3
CDR3 length: 15
clone size: -
J gene: TRBJ1-2
CDR3 protein: CASSLTAARRFGYTF
CDR3 DNA: TGTGCCAGCAGCTTAACTGCGGCTAGGAGGTTTGGCTACACCTTC

D gene: -
V gene: TRBV7-9
CDR3 length: 12
clone size: -
J gene: TRBJ2-7
CDR3 protein: CASSLGAWEQYF
CDR3 DNA: TGTGCCAGCAGCTTGGGTGCGTGGGAGCAGTACTTC

D gene: TRBD1
V gene: TRBV9
CDR3 length: 15
clone size: -
J gene: TRBJ1-1
CDR3 protein: CASSVGTGTNTEAFF
CDR3 DNA: TGTGCCAGCAGCGTAGGGACAGGGACGAACACTGAAGCTTTCTTT

D gene: TRBD2
V gene: TRBV4-2
CDR3 length: 20
clone size: -
J gene: TRBJ2-1
CDR3 protein: CASSHPFSGTSGRALNEQFF
CDR3 DNA: TGTGCCAGCAGCCACCCCTTTTCCGGGACTAGCGGGAGGGCCCTCAATGAGCAGTTCTTC

D gene: -
V gene: TRBV7-9
CDR3 length: 13
clone size: -
J gene: TRBJ2-7
CDR3 protein: CASSLPLSGEQYF
CDR3 DNA: TGTGCCAGCAGCCTACCTCTTTCCGGGGAGCAGTACTTC

D gene: TRBD2
V gene: TRBV7-8
CDR3 length: 17
clone size: -
J gene: TRBJ2-2
CDR3 protein: CASSLVGAGASTGELFF
CDR3 DNA: TGTGCCAGCAGCTTAGTGGGAGCGGGAGCTTCCACCGGGGAGCTGTTTTTT

D gene: -
V gene: TRBV12-3/TRBV12-4
CDR3 length: 12
clone size: few
J gene: TRBJ1-2
CDR3 protein: CASSPGVYGYTF
CDR3 DNA: TGTGCCAGCAGTCCGGGAGTTTATGGCTACACCTTC

D gene: TRBD2
V gene: TRBV6-1
CDR3 length: 16
clone size: -
J gene: TRBJ2-7
CDR3 protein: CASRLAGGPSSYEQYF
CDR3 DNA: TGTGCCAGCCGACTAGCGGGGGGGCCCAGCTCCTACGAGCAGTACTTC

D gene: TRBD1
V gene: TRBV6-5
CDR3 length: 18
clone size: few
J gene: TRBJ2-6
CDR3 protein: CASSYSGTGFSGANVLTF
CDR3 DNA: TGTGCCAGCAGTTATTCCGGGACAGGATTCTCTGGGGCCAACGTCCTGACTTTC